One T cell receptor (beta chain) is described in this entry. Profiling relied on immunoSEQ multiplex PCR, and the TCRdb table lists in-frame clones only, not all of them. The data show over 95,000 clones, with roughly 80% seen just once and roughly 1.6% held by the top ten. Germline V lookup: CDR1 SNHLY, CDR2 FYNNEI. This CDR3 is built from 15 residues. V lost 6 bases and J lost 2, with 17 bases in between. These data originate in a study of blood T cell repertoires in COVID-19. On the study more broadly: Sources were T cells, B-cell-depleted T cells, or PBMCs; the material itself was cDNA or gDNA.

Sequenced input: peripheral blood. The TCR originated in a man in his fifties or sixties with acute or convalescent COVID-19. The rearrangement uses TRBV2 and TRBJ2-7, with D perhaps TRBD1 (5 bases). The CDR3 is CASRPLAGLTYEQYF. The CDR3, as DNA: TGTGCCAGCAGACCTCTGGCAGGGCTAACCTACGAGCAGTACTTC.